The clone carrying this T cell receptor (beta chain) was found a few times. The antigen remains undetermined. This record belongs to a study of glioma-infiltrating T cells. Using RNA template, CDR3s of TCR alpha and beta were amplified with iRepertoire arm-PCR. For one-step reverse transcription and amplification, about 85-400 ng of tissue mRNA or PBMC total RNA was used. TCRdb reanalysed the multiplex PCR reads using MiXCR and keeps one entry per CDR3 protein. Of 150,000 or so distinct CDR3 sequences listed, about 39% are singletons. Germline CDR1 reads DFQATT; CDR2 reads SNEGSKA (reference sequence). The CDR3 length is 15 residues. Trimming stripped 3 bases from V and 0 bases from J, with 13 bases between. Study-level points and caveats: Above-expected tissue-blood divergence occurred in all gliomas, most in low-grade ones.

Sequencing used glioma tissue, nonneoplastic brain tissue, or PBMCs (not recorded which). The chain is built from TRBV20-1 and TRBJ2-3; D perhaps matches TRBD2 (6 bases). The source is a human donor with low-grade glioma or glioblastoma, undergoing nonglioma brain surgery, or in good health (not recorded which). CDR3: CSASSRTTSTDTQYF. CDR3 nucleotide sequence: TGCAGTGCTAGTTCGAGGACTACAAGCACAGATACGCAGTATTTT.